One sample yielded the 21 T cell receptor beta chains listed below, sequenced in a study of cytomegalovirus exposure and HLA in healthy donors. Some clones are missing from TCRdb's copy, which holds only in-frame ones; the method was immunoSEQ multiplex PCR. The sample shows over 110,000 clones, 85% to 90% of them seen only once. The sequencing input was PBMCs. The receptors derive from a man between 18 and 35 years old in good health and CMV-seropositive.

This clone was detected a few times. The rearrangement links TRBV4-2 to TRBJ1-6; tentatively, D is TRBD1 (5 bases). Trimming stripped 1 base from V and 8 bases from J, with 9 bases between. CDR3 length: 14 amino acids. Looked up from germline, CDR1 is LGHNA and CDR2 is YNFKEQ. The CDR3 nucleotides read TGTGCCAGCAGCCAAGGTCTCAGGGATTCACCCCTCCACTTT. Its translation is CASSQGLRDSPLHF.

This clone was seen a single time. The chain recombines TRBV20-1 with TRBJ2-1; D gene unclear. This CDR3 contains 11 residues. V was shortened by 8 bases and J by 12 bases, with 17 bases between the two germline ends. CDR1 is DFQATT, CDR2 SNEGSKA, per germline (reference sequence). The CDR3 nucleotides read TGCAGTCCCGCGGTCCGATTTGGGCAGTTCTTC. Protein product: CSPAVRFGQFF.

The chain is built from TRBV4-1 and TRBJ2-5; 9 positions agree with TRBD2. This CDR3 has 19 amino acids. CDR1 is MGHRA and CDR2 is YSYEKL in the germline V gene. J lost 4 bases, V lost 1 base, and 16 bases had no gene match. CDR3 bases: TGCGCCAGCAGCCAAGGGCGGATTGGCGGGAGGGCCGGGAGAGAGACCCAGTACTTC. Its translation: CASSQGRIGGRAGRETQYF.

CDR3: CASSSFPGQLLGGYTF. The CDR3 DNA sequence: TGTGCCAGCAGCTCATTTCCGGGACAACTCCTCGGGGGCTACACCTTC. V usage is TRBV7-6 and J usage is TRBJ1-2, with D possibly being TRBD1 (6 bases). Looked up from germline, CDR1 is SGHVS and CDR2 is FNYEAQ. This CDR3 is 16 amino acids long. Trimming removed 4 bases from V and 8 bases from J, with 23 bases in between.

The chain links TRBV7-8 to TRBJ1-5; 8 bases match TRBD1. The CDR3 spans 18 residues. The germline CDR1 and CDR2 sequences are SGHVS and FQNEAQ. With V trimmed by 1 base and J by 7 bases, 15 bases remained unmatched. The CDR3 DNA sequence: TGTGCCAGCAGCTTAGGCATCCAGGGGGCGAGGGTCATGCAGCCCCAGCATTTT. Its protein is CASSLGIQGARVMQPQHF.

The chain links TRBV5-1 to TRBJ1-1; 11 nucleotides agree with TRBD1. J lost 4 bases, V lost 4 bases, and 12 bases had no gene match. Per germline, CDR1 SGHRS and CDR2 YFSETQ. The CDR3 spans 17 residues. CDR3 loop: CASSPGQGALPLTEAFF. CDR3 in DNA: TGCGCCAGCAGCCCAGGACAGGGGGCCCTACCTCTCACTGAAGCTTTCTTT.

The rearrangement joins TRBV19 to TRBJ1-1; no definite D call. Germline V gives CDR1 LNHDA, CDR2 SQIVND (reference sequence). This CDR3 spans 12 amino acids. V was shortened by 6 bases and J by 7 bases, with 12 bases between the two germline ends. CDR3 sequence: CASSYTRSEAFF. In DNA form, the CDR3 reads TGTGCCAGTAGCTATACACGGAGTGAAGCTTTCTTT.

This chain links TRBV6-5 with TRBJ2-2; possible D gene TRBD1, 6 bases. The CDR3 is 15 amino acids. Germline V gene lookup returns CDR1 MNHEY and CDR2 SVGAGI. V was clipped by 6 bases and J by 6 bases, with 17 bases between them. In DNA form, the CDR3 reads TGTGCCAGCAGACCCGCAGTAGAGGGGGCCGGGGAGCTGTTTTTT. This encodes CASRPAVEGAGELFF.

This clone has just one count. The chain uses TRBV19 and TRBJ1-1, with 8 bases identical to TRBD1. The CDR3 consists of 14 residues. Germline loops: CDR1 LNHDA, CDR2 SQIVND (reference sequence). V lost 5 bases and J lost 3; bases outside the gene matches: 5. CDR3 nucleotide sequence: TGTGCCAGTAGTGATCCGGGACAGGACACTGAAGCTTTCTTT. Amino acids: CASSDPGQDTEAFF. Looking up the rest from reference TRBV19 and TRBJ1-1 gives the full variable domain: DGGITQSPKYLFRKEGQNVTLSCEQNLNHDAMYWYRQDPGQGLRLIYYSQIVNDFQKGDIAEGYSVSREKKESFPLTVTSAQKNPTAFYLCASSDPGQDTEAFFGQGTRLTVV.

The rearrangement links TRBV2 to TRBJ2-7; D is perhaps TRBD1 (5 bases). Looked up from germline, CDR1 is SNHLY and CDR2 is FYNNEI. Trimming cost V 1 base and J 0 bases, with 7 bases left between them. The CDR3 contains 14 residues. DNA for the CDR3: TGTGCCAGCAGTGAAGGCAGGGTCTCCTACGAGCAGTACTTC. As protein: CASSEGRVSYEQYF.

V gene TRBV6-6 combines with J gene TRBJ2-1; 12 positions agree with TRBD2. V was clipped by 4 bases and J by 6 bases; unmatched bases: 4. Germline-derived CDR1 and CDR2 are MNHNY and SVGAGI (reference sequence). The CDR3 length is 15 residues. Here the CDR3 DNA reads TGTGCCAGCAGTTCTAGCGGGAGGGCCCTCAATGAGCAGTTCTTC. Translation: CASSSSGRALNEQFF.

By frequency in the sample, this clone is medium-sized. CDR3 sequence (DNA): TGCGCCAGCAGTTTTCAGGGGGACTATGGCTACACCTTC. Translating gives CASSFQGDYGYTF. The rearrangement uses TRBV10-2 and TRBJ1-2; 7 bases agree with TRBD1. The trim removed 5 bases at V and 3 bases at J, leaving 3 bases unmatched. This CDR3 is built from 13 residues. CDR1 is WSHSY, CDR2 SAAADI, per germline.

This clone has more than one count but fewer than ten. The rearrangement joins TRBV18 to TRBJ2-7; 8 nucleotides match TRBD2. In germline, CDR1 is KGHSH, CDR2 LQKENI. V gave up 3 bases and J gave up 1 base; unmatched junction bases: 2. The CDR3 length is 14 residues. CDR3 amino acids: CASSPKRGSYEQYF. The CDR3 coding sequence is TGTGCCAGCTCACCGAAGCGGGGGTCCTACGAGCAGTACTTC.

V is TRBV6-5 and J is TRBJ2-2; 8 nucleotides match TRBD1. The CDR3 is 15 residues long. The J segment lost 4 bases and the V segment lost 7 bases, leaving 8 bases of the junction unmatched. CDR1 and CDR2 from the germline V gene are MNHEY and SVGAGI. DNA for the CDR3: TGTGCCAGCAAACCGGGACAGGTTGGCACCGGGGAGCTGTTTTTT. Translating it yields CASKPGQVGTGELFF.

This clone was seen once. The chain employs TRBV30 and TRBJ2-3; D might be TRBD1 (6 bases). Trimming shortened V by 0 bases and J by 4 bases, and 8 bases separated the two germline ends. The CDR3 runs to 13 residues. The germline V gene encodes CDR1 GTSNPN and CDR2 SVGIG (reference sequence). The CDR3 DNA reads TGTGCCTGGAGTGTAAAGGGGGCAGATACGCAGTATTTT. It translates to CAWSVKGADTQYF.

CDR3 loop: CASSGQGLYTEAFF. In DNA form, the CDR3 reads TGTGCCAGCAGCGGACAGGGATTATACACTGAAGCTTTCTTT. The chain couples TRBV7-3 to TRBJ1-1; TRBD1 matches 8 bases. V was pared by 5 bases and J by 3 bases, with 5 bases of the junction left unmatched. Germline V gene sequence: CDR1 SGHTA, CDR2 FQGTGA. There are 14 residues in the CDR3.

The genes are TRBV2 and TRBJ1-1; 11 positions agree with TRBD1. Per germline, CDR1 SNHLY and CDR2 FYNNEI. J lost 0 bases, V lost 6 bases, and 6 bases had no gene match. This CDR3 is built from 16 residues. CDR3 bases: TGTGCCAGCAGCAAAGGACAGGGGGCTTTGAACACTGAAGCTTTCTTT. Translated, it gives CASSKGQGALNTEAFF. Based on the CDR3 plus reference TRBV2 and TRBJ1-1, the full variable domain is EPEVTQTPSHQVTQMGQEVILRCVPISNHLYFYWYRQILGQKVEFLVSFYNNEISEKSEIFDDQFSVERPDGSNFTLKIRSTKLEDSAMYFCASSKGQGALNTEAFFGQGTRLTVV.

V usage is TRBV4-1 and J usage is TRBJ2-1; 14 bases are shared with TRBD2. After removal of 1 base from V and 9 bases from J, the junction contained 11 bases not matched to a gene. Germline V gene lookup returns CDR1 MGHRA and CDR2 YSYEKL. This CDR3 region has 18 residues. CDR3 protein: CASSQGTLGLAGVGEQFF. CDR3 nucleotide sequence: TGCGCCAGCAGCCAAGGGACCTTGGGACTAGCGGGAGTTGGTGAGCAGTTCTTC.

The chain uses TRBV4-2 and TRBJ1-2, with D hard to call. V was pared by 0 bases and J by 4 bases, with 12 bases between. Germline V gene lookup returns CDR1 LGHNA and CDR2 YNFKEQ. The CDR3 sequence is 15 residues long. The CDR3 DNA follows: TGTGCCAGCAGCCAAGAAACAGCTAACTTCTATGGCTACACCTTC. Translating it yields CASSQETANFYGYTF.

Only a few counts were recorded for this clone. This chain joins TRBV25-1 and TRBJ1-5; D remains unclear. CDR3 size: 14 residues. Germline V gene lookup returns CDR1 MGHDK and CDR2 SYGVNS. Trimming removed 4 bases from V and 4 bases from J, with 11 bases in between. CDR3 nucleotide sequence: TGTGCCAGCAGTGTCGCCGGGTCGAATCAGCCCCAGCATTTT. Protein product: CASSVAGSNQPQHF.

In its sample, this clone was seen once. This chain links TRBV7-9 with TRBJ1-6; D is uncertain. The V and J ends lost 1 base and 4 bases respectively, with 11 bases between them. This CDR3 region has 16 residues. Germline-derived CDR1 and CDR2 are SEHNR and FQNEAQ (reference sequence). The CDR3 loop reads CASSLDGSTYNSPLHF. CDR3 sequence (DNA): TGTGCCAGCAGCTTAGATGGCAGTACATATAATTCACCCCTCCACTTT. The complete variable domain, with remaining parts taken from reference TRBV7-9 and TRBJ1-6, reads DTGVSQNPRHKITKRGQNVTFRCDPISEHNRLYWYRQTLGQGPEFLTYFQNEAQLEKSRLLSDRFSAERPKGSFSTLEIQRTEQGDSAMYLCASSLDGSTYNSPLHFGNGTRLTVT.